This T cell receptor beta chain appears in the sequencing data of a study of regulatory T cells in long-lasting Graves disease. Arm-PCR of CDR3 regions with iRepertoire HTBI primers generated TCR beta libraries. TCRdb reanalysed the multiplex PCR reads using MiXCR and keeps one entry per CDR3 protein. Here the sample spans about 560,000 distinct CDR3 sequences, 15% to 20% being singletons. Time point indicated: newly diagnosed GD, antithyroid drugs for less than 3 months. Generation of the TCR library employed RNA extracted from PBMCs. A remark on this clonotype: Since a much larger clone is just one base distant, this may be a read error.

These sequences were also reported in another study, on T cells in Graves' hyperthyroidism and ophthalmopathy.

The receptor was derived from a man between 18 and 35 years old with Graves disease. The sequencing used peripheral blood mononuclear cells (PBMCs), collected at new diagnosis, from a patient treated with antithyroid drugs.

The CDR3 here is CASSGTGGAYEQYF. For the CDR3, the DNA is TGTGCCAGCAGTGGGACAGGGGGCGCCTACGAGCAGTACTTC. The V gene is TRBV12-3 or TRBV12-4, the J gene TRBJ2-7; 12 bases are shared with TRBD1. The CDR3 runs to 14 residues. With 5 bases clipped from V and 2 bases from J, the junction kept 1 base outside the gene matches.